Reported below is one TCR beta chain. Its antigen remains unidentified. One base away there is no much larger clone; base qualities are not given. Based on the germline V gene, the CDR1 and CDR2 sequences are MDHEN and SYDVKM. From cysteine to phenylalanine, the CDR3 is 13 amino acids long. The only DNA kept is the CDR3, 39 bases in frame from the first base. The germline V end is reduced by 7 bases and the J end by 7 bases; junction bases left unmatched: 7. In the prospective study, participants were roughly 18 to 95 years old, resided in about two dozen geographic areas of the United States, and were enrolled through a virtual design. To assign participants to cohorts, the prospective study relied on clinical history that participants themselves reported in a screening survey and a study questionnaire. ImmuneRACE Cohort 3 recovered participants were defined by two consecutive negative NP/OP PCR tests, healthcare professional clearance, or symptom resolution. Mobile phlebotomists in the prospective study collected whole blood, serum and a nasopharyngeal or oropharyngeal swab from every participant. Additional blood draws and questionnaires over an approximately two-month period could optionally be provided by prospective study participants. Prospective study blood samples were shipped either frozen or at room temperature before DNA extraction.

The data are from a study of blood T cell repertoires in COVID-19 (dated by TCRdb to about 2020). Background on the whole study: The collaborator samples originated in the United States, Italy and Spain and spanned the acute and convalescent phases of COVID-19. The prospective study material was composed of cDNA or gDNA derived from T cells, B-cell-depleted T cells, or PBMCs. The dataset comprised deeply sampled blood TCRbeta repertoires from subjects exposed to, actively infected with, or recovered from COVID-19. A freely available public database, intended as a resource for researchers studying the immune response to SARS-CoV-2, is where the repertoires were released. The samples were drawn from two sources: the first 160 participants of the ongoing ImmuneRACE study, and approximately 1,300 subjects contributed by 6 global collaborators. Sample metadata almost always included a de-identified subject ID, COVID-19 status, age in years and sex. HLA class I and class II types, where available, came from metadata supplied by the sample provider rather than from assay-based typing. What the research found in general, with its limitations: The amount of clinical and demographic metadata varied by source and participant and was provided uncurated.

TCRbeta CDR3 regions were amplified from genomic DNA using the immunoSEQ Assay, a bias-controlled multiplex PCR. As for how the authors treated the data: The number of nucleated cells in each sample was estimated from the amplification of reference gene primers within the assay. To quantify the absolute abundance of each unique TCRbeta CDR3 rearrangement, sequence reads were collapsed and filtered. Productive Simpson clonality was computed per sample as the square root of Simpson's diversity index over productive rearrangements. Not all clones reach the TCRdb copy of this immuneACCESS table, which keeps in-frame sequences only. Checked studies attribute under half of the gap to unresolved V genes and leave the rest unexplained. V, J and clone size derive from that table, while D and trimming were established from the DNA sequence. This sample holds 350,000 to 550,000 clones; around 89% were observed only once. The biggest ten clones account for 0.9% to 1.2% of the sample.

The TCR was taken from a man younger than 40 who had recovered from COVID-19. This receptor chain uses TRBV28 and TRBJ1-1, and 9 junction bases match TRBD1. The specimen sequenced was PBMCs or T cells enriched from blood (not recorded which). The CDR3 is CASIDRDRDEAFF. The sequenced DNA is TGTGCCAGCATTGACCGGGACAGGGATGAAGCTTTCTTT.